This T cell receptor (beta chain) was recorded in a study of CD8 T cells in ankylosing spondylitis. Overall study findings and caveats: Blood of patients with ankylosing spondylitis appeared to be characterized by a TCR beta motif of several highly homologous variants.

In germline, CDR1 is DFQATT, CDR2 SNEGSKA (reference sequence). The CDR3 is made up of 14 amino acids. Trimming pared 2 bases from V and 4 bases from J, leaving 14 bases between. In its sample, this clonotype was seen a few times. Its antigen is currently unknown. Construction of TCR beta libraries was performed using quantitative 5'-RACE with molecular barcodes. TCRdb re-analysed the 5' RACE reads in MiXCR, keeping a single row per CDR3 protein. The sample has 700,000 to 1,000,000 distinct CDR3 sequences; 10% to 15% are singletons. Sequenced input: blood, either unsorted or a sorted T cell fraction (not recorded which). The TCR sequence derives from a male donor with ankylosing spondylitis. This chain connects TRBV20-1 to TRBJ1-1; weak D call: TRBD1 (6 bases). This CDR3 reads CSARLGGWSTEAFF. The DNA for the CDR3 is TGCAGTGCTAGACTTGGGGGCTGGAGCACTGAAGCTTTCTTT.